This TCR beta chain was sequenced in a study of blood T cell dynamics during melanoma immunotherapy (dated by TCRdb to the early 2020s). Looking at the study overall: The patients had metastatic melanoma and were given first-line pembrolizumab or nivolumab plus ipilimumab as standard of care in the United Kingdom. A training cohort was formed from consecutive patients, and a further independent group of patients from the same centre was pooled into an external validation set. To identify early correlates of response, the study profiled peripheral T cell receptor repertoires in patients with metastatic melanoma before and after one cycle of checkpoint inhibitor therapy.

A fixed 350 ng of DNA was loaded for every bulk PBMC sample. Following the manufacturer instructions, the immunoSEQ TCRb Assay kit was used to amplify TCR beta CDR3 sequences from genomic DNA. The KAPA Library Quantification Kit for Illumina platforms was used to quantify the pooled libraries by qPCR. Sequencing of the pooled libraries was done on an Illumina NextSeq 500, with clustering at about 0.55-1.2 pM. Concerning the study's data processing: TCR data were analyzed with immunoSEQ ANALYZER and the R LymphoSeq package. A rearrangement efficiency score was calculated as productive divided by the sum of productive and non-productive CDR3 sequences. Clonality was measured with the Gini coefficient and diversity with the Renyi index at alpha=1, and both measures were compared pairwise between timepoints within each patient. In LymphoSeq, clonal relatedness was computed using an edit distance of 3, and repertoire similarity was computed using the Bhattacharyya coefficient. Linear discriminant analysis on week-3 changes in clonality and diversity was built with the R MASS and caret packages to classify response. This immuneACCESS table, as held by TCRdb, lists in-frame sequences with V and J called but not all clones. Of the missing ones, under half trace to an unresolved V gene in checked studies; the others have no known cause. Clonal size and the V and J genes are those of that table, whereas D and trimming came from the DNA. Across this sample there are some 14,000 clones, with more than 75% seen only once. The ten largest clones capture 6% to 7.5% of the sample.

Broad study findings and their caveats: A bifurcated reorganization of the PBMC repertoire at W3, with increased clonality or increased diversity, was observed in patients who later achieved disease control, unlike in progressors. The relatively small sample size was acknowledged as potentially limiting generalization of the results. Whether the T cell clones driving repertoire changes were melanoma-specific or reflected general immune activation could not be determined in the study.

The time point label here, explained by the study, means: pre-treatment baseline. Blood samples were taken at two points: before treatment (T0) and at week 3 (W3), which came after the first cycle of checkpoint blockade. Except for a couple of patients with rapid clinical progression, response was assessed 12 weeks after the first infusion by RECIST 1.1; disease control meant complete response, partial response or stable disease. Patients with prior systemic cancer treatment, concomitant immunosuppressant therapy or synchronous other active malignancies were excluded. To track both circulating cells and T cell turnover, TCR beta was sequenced from bulk PBMC as well as from plasma cell-free DNA. PBMC were isolated from blood with Lymphoprep and SepMate tubes, followed by red cell lysis. QIAamp DNA Blood Mini kits were used to extract DNA from PBMC and sorted T cell subsets. Concerning this clone itself: Its antigen remains undetermined. Base-call qualities are not available, and no considerably larger clone is one nucleotide away.

At the junction V is shortened by 0 bases and J by 4 bases, with 8 bases in between. For CDR1 and CDR2, the germline V gene lists SGHRS and YFSETQ. Inclusive of the bounding cysteine and phenylalanine, the CDR3 is 14 residues long. This entry keeps only the CDR3 DNA: 42 bases, framed from base 1. Recombination connected TRBV5-1 to TRBJ2-4; a tentative D match to TRBD1 spans 5 bases. The source material was blood, sampled from a patient treated with checkpoint blockade. The TCR sequence derives from a human donor with melanoma. The DNA sequence is as follows: TGCGCCAGCAGCTTGGGACAGTCTAAAAACATTCAGTACTTC. Its coded protein is CASSLGQSKNIQYF.